The 14 T cell receptor beta chains reported below all come from one sample, sequenced in a study of blood T cells in healthy people across ages. Together with a sample-barcoded 5' primer, a J-beta primer mix was included in a second PCR lasting roughly 6 to 12 cycles. From the 5' RACE reads, TCRdb called clonotypes with MiXCR, one entry per CDR3 protein. The sample consists of hundreds of thousands of distinct CDR3 sequences, roughly 50% of them appearing once. Sequences were obtained from blood. Receptors originate from a woman in her fifties or sixties in good health.

The chain joins TRBV7-9 to TRBJ2-7, with 7 positions matching TRBD1. The CDR3 sequence is 15 residues long. From germline, CDR1 is SEHNR and CDR2 FQNEAQ (reference sequence). Germline trimming cut 5 bases from V and 6 bases from J; bases unmatched to any gene: 13. CDR3 coding DNA: TGTGCCAGCAGCACGACACCTGACAGGGCTAGCGAGCAGTACTTC. This encodes CASSTTPDRASEQYF.

This clonotype was detected ten times or more. This chain links TRBV4-2 with TRBJ2-5; D is ambiguous. With 1 base removed from V and 2 bases from J, the gap between germline ends came to 8 bases. The CDR3 covers 14 residues. CDR1 LGHNA and CDR2 YNFKEQ come from the germline V gene. In DNA, the CDR3 is TGTGCCAGCAGCCAAGGTCCAGAACAAGAGACCCAGTACTTC. It encodes CASSQGPEQETQYF.

The CDR3 region is CASSERLAGYQETQYF. The CDR3 coding sequence is TGTGCCAGCAGTGAGAGGCTAGCGGGCTACCAAGAGACCCAGTACTTC. J is TRBJ2-5 and V is TRBV2, with 8 bases identical to TRBD2. Germline CDR1 and CDR2: SNHLY and FYNNEI. With 3 bases clipped from V and 0 bases from J, the junction kept 6 bases outside the gene matches. The CDR3 runs to 16 residues.

The chain joins TRBV6-5 to TRBJ2-3; possible D gene TRBD1, 5 bases. Germline V gene sequence: CDR1 MNHEY, CDR2 SVGAGI. Trimming cost V 10 bases and J 0 bases, with 17 bases left between them. The CDR3 length is 15 residues. This CDR3 reads CATTPQALSTDTQYF. Written as DNA, the CDR3 is TGTGCCACAACACCACAGGCCCTTAGCACAGATACGCAGTATTTT.

The chain is built from TRBV13 and TRBJ2-7; 10 positions match TRBD1. Germline CDR1 PRHDT, CDR2 FYEKMQ (reference sequence). V lost 5 bases, J lost 2 bases, and 9 bases stayed unmatched. CDR3 length: 16 residues. The CDR3 protein is CASSPPGTGATYEQYF. CDR3 DNA: TGTGCCAGCAGCCCCCCCGGGACAGGGGCGACCTACGAGCAGTACTTC.

CDR3 nucleotides: TGTGCCAGCAGCTTAGGCCCCTTTGCGGCTTTCTTT. This codes for CASSLGPFAAFF. The chain couples TRBV7-9 to TRBJ1-1; no definite D call. This CDR3 has 12 residues. CDR1 and CDR2 from the germline V gene are SEHNR and FQNEAQ (reference sequence). Trimming pared 1 base from V and 11 bases from J, leaving 11 bases between.

The CDR3 DNA follows: TGTGCCAGCAGCCGGACTAGCGGGAATGCGGGTGAGCAGTTCTTC. It specifies CASSRTSGNAGEQFF. The rearrangement uses TRBV14 and TRBJ2-1; 12 bases match TRBD2. Germline assignment: CDR1 SGHDN and CDR2 FVKESK. This CDR3 comprises 15 residues. The V gene end was trimmed by 4 bases and the J gene end by 9 bases; junction bases not matched to a gene: 7.

The V call is TRBV14, the J call TRBJ2-1; D gene unclear. Per germline, CDR1 SGHDN and CDR2 FVKESK. This CDR3 is 16 amino acids long. Between the trimmed V and J ends, which lost 0 bases and 6 bases, there was a span of 15 bases. CDR3 DNA: TGTGCCAGCAGCCAAGACCATGGTACCGCCGGCAATGAGCAGTTCTTC. Translating gives CASSQDHGTAGNEQFF.

The chain combines TRBV4-1 with TRBJ2-1; TRBD2 aligns across 12 bases. The V and J ends lost 4 bases and 1 base, in that order; junction bases with no gene match: 14. Germline V lookup: CDR1 MGHRA, CDR2 YSYEKL. The CDR3 has 20 amino acids. Here the CDR3 DNA reads TGCGCCAGCAGCCTAGGGTTGGCTAGCGGGAGGGCCGGGTCCTACAATGAGCAGTTCTTC. This translates into CASSLGLASGRAGSYNEQFF.

This clonotype was seen only a few times. The V gene is TRBV7-3, the J gene TRBJ2-3; the match to TRBD1 covers 8 bases. This CDR3 comprises 14 residues. V was pared by 4 bases and J by 6 bases, with 6 bases of the junction left unmatched. Germline V gene data show CDR1 as SGHTA and CDR2 as FQGTGA. CDR3 DNA sequence: TGTGCCAGCAGCTCGCAGGGGGCGGCGGATACGCAGTATTTT. Its protein product is CASSSQGAADTQYF. Using reference TRBV7-3 and TRBJ2-3 for the parts outside the CDR3, the full variable domain is GAGVSQTPSNKVTEKGKYVELRCDPISGHTALYWYRQSLGQGPEFLIYFQGTGAADDSGLPNDRFFAVRPEGSVSTLKIQRTERGDSAVYLCASSSQGAADTQYFGPGTRLTVL.

The chain has TRBV24-1 and TRBJ2-2; the D gene is possibly TRBD2 (5 bases). The ends were cut back, 4 bases at V and 0 bases at J, with 11 bases in the middle. CDR1 KGHDR and CDR2 SFDVKD come from the germline V gene. This CDR3 is 16 amino acids long. CDR3 protein: CATSEGSAANTGELFF. In nucleotides, the CDR3 is TGTGCCACCAGTGAAGGATCAGCGGCGAACACCGGGGAGCTGTTTTTT.

This chain links TRBV7-9 with TRBJ2-7; 8 bases line up with TRBD1. This CDR3 is built from 16 residues. V shed 2 bases and J 1 base; nucleotides not matched to a gene: 7. Germline V CDR1 and CDR2: SEHNR, FQNEAQ (reference sequence). CDR3 sequence (DNA): TGTGCCAGCAGCTTATACAGGGGGGCCCTATCCTACGAGCAGTACTTC. Protein sequence: CASSLYRGALSYEQYF. The full variable domain, completed using reference TRBV7-9 and TRBJ2-7, is DTGVSQNPRHKITKRGQNVTFRCDPISEHNRLYWYRQTLGQGPEFLTYFQNEAQLEKSRLLSDRFSAERPKGSFSTLEIQRTEQGDSAMYLCASSLYRGALSYEQYFGPGTRLTVT.

Here the CDR3 reads CSARGRLEEQYF. The CDR3, as DNA: TGCAGTGCTAGAGGTAGGCTAGAAGAGCAGTACTTC. The V and J genes are TRBV20-1 and TRBJ2-4; no reliable D call. The germline gives CDR1 DFQATT, CDR2 SNEGSKA (reference sequence). Trimming removed 1 base from V and 13 bases from J, with 14 bases in between. This CDR3 is built from 12 residues.

This chain links TRBV6-2 or TRBV6-3 with TRBJ2-1; D not certain. The CDR3 consists of 11 residues. Deletions cut 7 bases from V and 3 bases from J, with 4 bases between. Germline loops: CDR1 MNHEY, CDR2 SVGEGT. Here the CDR3 reads CASTIYNEQFF. CDR3 nucleotides: TGTGCCAGCACCATCTACAATGAGCAGTTCTTC.